The 32 T cell receptor beta chains below all came from one sample that was sequenced in a study of T-cell reconstitution after alpha-beta-depleted transplantation in children. Unique molecular identifiers featured in how the TCRbeta library was prepared. MiXCR was run by TCRdb on the PCR reads, yielding one entry per CDR3 protein. The repertoire holds under 250,000 distinct CDR3 sequences, under 20% seen once, with 35% to 50% in the top ten. The material sequenced was PBMCs, mostly from graft donor cells, taken 360 days after TCRalphabeta/CD19-depleted stem cell transplant. The receptors here all came from a male patient between 2 and 10 years old who had a stem cell transplant for acute lymphoblastic leukemia, so the T cells may come from the graft donor.

This clonotype occurred many times. The V gene is TRBV29-1, the J gene TRBJ2-3, with TRBD1 as a possible D gene (6 bases). The CDR3 loop spans 13 amino acids. Trimming took off 1 base at V and 5 bases at J, with 10 bases between the two ends. In germline, CDR1 is SQVTM, CDR2 ANQGSEA. This chain's CDR3 is CSVEGVGGDTQYF. The DNA of the CDR3 is TGCAGCGTTGAAGGGGTAGGGGGAGATACGCAGTATTTT.

This clonotype was observed a few times. The rearrangement uses TRBV12-3 or TRBV12-4 and TRBJ1-1, with TRBD1 matching over 7 bases. The V gene end was trimmed by 6 bases and the J gene end by 4 bases; junction bases not matched to a gene: 5. The length of the CDR3 is 13 residues. The CDR3 region has the DNA TGTGCCAGCAGGCTAGGGGGCCTCACTGAAGCTTTCTTT. Amino acid sequence: CASRLGGLTEAFF.

This chain joins TRBV6-6 and TRBJ2-5; D not certain. The germline V and J ends were trimmed by 5 bases and 6 bases, with 7 bases remaining between them. The CDR3 has 11 amino acids. Germline lookup yields CDR1 MNHNY and CDR2 SVGAGI (reference sequence). The DNA for the CDR3 is TGTGCCAGCAGTCAATCCCAGACCCAGTACTTC. Amino acids: CASSQSQTQYF.

This clonotype appeared a few times. J is TRBJ2-3 and V is TRBV24-1; D gene ambiguous. V was clipped by 1 base and J by 6 bases, with 10 bases between them. CDR3 length equals 14 residues. CDR1 is KGHDR and CDR2 is SFDVKD in the germline V gene. CDR3 protein: CATSDLGPEDTQYF. As DNA, the CDR3 is TGTGCCACCAGTGATTTAGGACCGGAGGATACGCAGTATTTT.

This clonotype occurred once. The genes are TRBV7-9 and TRBJ2-2, with D possibly called TRBD1 or TRBD2 (5 bases each). CDR1 is SEHNR and CDR2 is FQNEAQ in the germline V gene (reference sequence). Trimming took off 5 bases at V and 1 base at J, with 14 bases between the two ends. This CDR3 comprises 16 residues. The CDR3 DNA reads TGTGCCAGCAGCCGAACCGGGACCCAGAACACCGGGGAGCTGTTTTTT. Translating gives CASSRTGTQNTGELFF. The complete variable domain, with remaining parts taken from reference TRBV7-9 and TRBJ2-2, reads DTGVSQNPRHKITKRGQNVTFRCDPISEHNRLYWYRQTLGQGPEFLTYFQNEAQLEKSRLLSDRFSAERPKGSFSTLEIQRTEQGDSAMYLCASSRTGTQNTGELFFGEGSRLTVL.

This clonotype was seen only a few times. The chain couples TRBV27 to TRBJ2-1, with D possibly TRBD1 on 6 matching bases. The germline CDR1 and CDR2 sequences are MNHEY and SMNVEV (reference sequence). The CDR3 length is 14 residues. V was trimmed by 5 bases and J by 3 bases, leaving 11 bases between them. The CDR3 here is CASSRGGLYNEQFF. The CDR3 region has the DNA TGTGCCAGCAGTCGTGGGGGCCTCTACAATGAGCAGTTCTTC.

This clonotype was counted a few times. The chain links TRBV12-3 or TRBV12-4 to TRBJ1-2, with unresolved D. CDR3 length equals 15 residues. The ends were cut back, 3 bases at V and 2 bases at J, with 13 bases in the middle. CDR3: CASSFEEYSNYGYTF. Here the CDR3 DNA reads TGTGCCAGCAGTTTTGAGGAGTACAGCAACTATGGCTACACCTTC.

V usage is TRBV5-6 and J usage is TRBJ1-2; D is undetermined. The CDR3 spans 16 residues. The V end was cut by 2 bases, the J end by 0 bases, with 14 bases between. Germline CDR1 SGHDT, CDR2 YYEEEE. For the CDR3, the DNA is TGTGCCAGCAGCTTTCTAGGACGAGATACTAACTATGGCTACACCTTC. This gives the protein CASSFLGRDTNYGYTF.

This clonotype has more than one count but fewer than ten. The chain links TRBV15 to TRBJ2-7; D gene uncertain. This CDR3 comprises 12 residues. V lost 6 bases, J lost 0 bases, and 6 bases lay in between. The germline V gene has CDR1 LNHNV and CDR2 YYDKDF (reference sequence). CDR3 in amino acids: CATRASSYEQYF. CDR3 coding DNA: TGTGCCACCAGAGCGAGCTCCTACGAGCAGTACTTC.

The chain joins TRBV25-1 to TRBJ2-5; no clear D. V shed 3 bases and J shed 4 bases, with 12 bases lying between them. Looked up from germline, CDR1 is MGHDK and CDR2 is SYGVNS. The CDR3 runs 14 residues. CDR3 coding DNA: TGTGCCAGCAGTGACGGAATCCCCCCAGAGACCCAGTACTTC. Protein: CASSDGIPPETQYF.

Ten or more counts support this clonotype. The CDR3 reads CSVEVGFQETQYF. CDR3 in DNA: TGCAGCGTTGAAGTCGGTTTCCAAGAGACCCAGTACTTC. The V call is TRBV29-1, the J call TRBJ2-5, with D hard to call. Germline V gene data show CDR1 as SQVTM and CDR2 as ANQGSEA. V lost 1 base and J 1 base, leaving 7 bases between the germline ends. CDR3 length: 13 residues.

The rearrangement joins TRBV20-1 to TRBJ2-2; TRBD2 matches at 9 bases. The CDR3 has 16 amino acids. The V gene end was trimmed by 0 bases and the J gene end by 4 bases; junction bases not matched to a gene: 6. The germline V gene has CDR1 DFQATT and CDR2 SNEGSKA (reference sequence). CDR3 sequence: CSARDPSGASTGELFF. Written as DNA, the CDR3 is TGCAGTGCTAGAGACCCTAGCGGGGCCAGCACCGGGGAGCTGTTTTTT.

This clonotype has at least ten counts. This chain joins TRBV6-2 or TRBV6-3 and TRBJ2-2, with 7 bases lining up with TRBD2. Germline V lookup: CDR1 MNHEY, CDR2 SVGEGT. Trimming took 2 bases from V and 4 from J; bases not matched to a gene: 4. This CDR3 is 15 amino acids long. The CDR3 sequence: CASSYRAGATGELFF. The CDR3 DNA follows: TGTGCCAGCAGTTACCGTGCGGGAGCCACCGGGGAGCTGTTTTTT.

In this sample, this clonotype turned up many times. V and J are TRBV29-1 and TRBJ1-2; 7 bases are shared with TRBD1. J was trimmed by 4 bases and V by 7 bases; bases with no gene match: 6. Looked up from germline, CDR1 is SQVTM and CDR2 is ANQGSEA. The CDR3 is 12 amino acids. The CDR3: CSGGTDGYGYTF. For the CDR3, the DNA is TGCAGCGGTGGGACAGACGGCTATGGCTACACCTTC.

As for this clonotype: One junction end does not reproduce the germline sequence, and a read error may be involved. The chain carries TRBV3-1 and TRBJ2-3; D remains unclear. This CDR3 contains 11 residues. Germline assignment: CDR1 LGHDT and CDR2 YNNKEL (reference sequence). The CDR3 coding sequence is TGTGGCAGCAGCCAGAGAGATACGCAGTATTTT. It encodes CGSSQRDTQYF.

Only a few counts were recorded for this clonotype. The chain has TRBV28 and TRBJ2-7; 10 bases are shared with TRBD1. Unmatched junction bases numbered 10, after V lost 7 bases and J lost 4 bases. Germline loops: CDR1 MDHEN, CDR2 SYDVKM. There are 15 residues in the CDR3. For the CDR3, the DNA is TGTGCCAGCACGGGCGGGACAGGGGTGCCTTACGAGCAGTACTTC. It codes for CASTGGTGVPYEQYF.

This clonotype was counted between two and nine times. The J gene is TRBJ2-2, the V gene TRBV20-1; 13 nucleotides agree with TRBD2. V lost 1 base to trimming and J lost 5 bases; unmatched junction nucleotides: 4. Germline CDR1 and CDR2: DFQATT and SNEGSKA (reference sequence). This CDR3 contains 16 residues. The CDR3 reads CSARVRTSGGTGELFF. CDR3 in DNA: TGCAGTGCTAGAGTCAGGACTAGCGGGGGTACCGGGGAGCTGTTTTTT.

V usage is TRBV10-3 and J usage is TRBJ2-2, with unresolved D. This CDR3 has 16 amino acids. In germline, CDR1 is ENHRY, CDR2 SYGVKD. Trimming took off 0 bases at V and 3 bases at J, with 11 bases between the two ends. In DNA form, the CDR3 reads TGTGCCATCAGTGAGTCGATTTCAGGCTACACCGGGGAGCTGTTTTTT. Translation: CAISESISGYTGELFF.

The chain couples TRBV11-1 to TRBJ1-2, with D perhaps TRBD1 (6 bases). The CDR3 sequence is 19 residues long. V lost 5 bases and J lost 2, with 27 bases in between. CDR1 and CDR2 from the germline V gene are SGHAT and FQDESV (reference sequence). CDR3 residues: CASSTSDRARGIENYGYTF. In DNA, the CDR3 is TGTGCCAGCAGCACATCCGACCGGGCCAGGGGAATTGAGAACTATGGCTACACCTTC.

Notes on this clonotype: The germline gene is not matched at one end of the junction; a read error may be the cause. The rearrangement links TRBV15 to TRBJ2-2; D remains unclear. The CDR3 sequence is 16 residues long. Germline V gives CDR1 LNHNV, CDR2 YYDKDF (reference sequence). CDR3 in DNA: TGTGCCACCAGCAGGGTCAACGACTGGAACGCCGGGGAGCTGTTTTTT. Its translation: CATSRVNDWNAGELFF.

The rearrangement links TRBV27 to TRBJ1-5; 9 bases agree with TRBD1. This CDR3 contains 15 residues. CDR1 and CDR2 (germline): MNHEY, SMNVEV (reference sequence). The junction had 9 bases not matched to a gene; V was cut back by 6 bases and J by 6 bases. CDR3 DNA: TGTGCCAGCAGCCCCTGGGACAGGGCTGGTCAGCCCCAGCATTTT. This sequence encodes CASSPWDRAGQPQHF.

This clonotype was detected only a few times. The rearrangement links TRBV5-1 to TRBJ2-5, with D possibly matching TRBD1 (6 bases). Germline V gives CDR1 SGHRS, CDR2 YFSETQ. Trimming took off 4 bases at V and 0 bases at J, with 13 bases between the two ends. The CDR3 has 15 amino acids. As DNA, the CDR3 is TGCGCCAGCAGCCCCGACAGGATGTACCAAGAGACCCAGTACTTC. Translating it yields CASSPDRMYQETQYF.

This clonotype has just a few counts. The chain has TRBV12-3 or TRBV12-4 and TRBJ2-3; 9 bases fit TRBD1. The CDR3 is 17 residues long. With 6 bases clipped from V and 4 bases from J, the junction kept 14 bases outside the gene matches. This CDR3 reads CASRPLQGAKGADTQYF. The CDR3, as DNA: TGTGCCAGCAGACCCTTACAGGGGGCTAAGGGGGCAGATACGCAGTATTTT.

The chain carries TRBV10-2 and TRBJ2-7; TRBD2 agrees at 10 bases. V was pared by 4 bases and J by 9 bases, with 12 bases of the junction left unmatched. In germline, CDR1 is WSHSY, CDR2 SAAADI. The CDR3 contains 15 residues. The CDR3 reads CASSVITSGVLGQYF. In DNA form, the CDR3 reads TGCGCCAGCAGTGTTATAACTAGCGGGGTCTTGGGGCAGTACTTC.

CDR3 coding DNA: TGTGCCAGCAGCTTGGGAGAAGTTCGGGGCACTAGCACAGATACGCAGTATTTT. It encodes CASSLGEVRGTSTDTQYF. V gene TRBV5-5 combines with J gene TRBJ2-3; D is perhaps TRBD1 or TRBD2 (5 bases each). The V end lost 0 bases, the J end lost 0 bases, and 17 bases lay between the germline ends. The CDR3 covers 18 residues. In germline, CDR1 is SGHKS, CDR2 YYEKEE (reference sequence). Variable domain in full (rest from reference TRBV5-5 and TRBJ2-3): DAGVTQSPTHLIKTRGQQVTLRCSPISGHKSVSWYQQVLGQGPQFIFQYYEKEERGRGNFPDRFSARQFPNYSSELNVNALLLGDSALYLCASSLGEVRGTSTDTQYFGPGTRLTVL.

This clonotype has ten or more counts. CDR3 sequence: CATDDGTAVITEQYF. Written as DNA, the CDR3 is TGTGCCACCGACGATGGGACAGCTGTTATCACCGAGCAGTACTTC. The V and J genes are TRBV10-3 and TRBJ2-7; 7 nucleotides agree with TRBD1. Per the germline V gene, CDR1 is ENHRY and CDR2 is SYGVKD. J was trimmed by 6 bases and V by 10 bases; bases with no gene match: 18. CDR3 length equals 15 residues.

This clonotype was recorded a few times. CDR3 nucleotides: TGTGCCAGCAAGACTAACACAGATACGCAGTATTTT. Its translation is CASKTNTDTQYF. The chain is built from TRBV12-3 or TRBV12-4 and TRBJ2-3; perhaps TRBD2 as D (5 bases). This CDR3 has 12 amino acids. V was clipped by 7 bases and J by 2 bases, with 7 bases between them.

The rearrangement links TRBV6-1 to TRBJ1-1, with D uncertain. This CDR3 region has 13 residues. The V gene's germline CDR1 is MNHNS and CDR2 SASEGT. V was shortened by 7 bases and J by 0 bases, with 9 bases between the two germline ends. CDR3 DNA sequence: TGTGCCAGCAAAGACTTACTGAACACTGAAGCTTTCTTT. This encodes CASKDLLNTEAFF.

The J gene is TRBJ2-7, the V gene TRBV20-1; 12 nucleotides agree with TRBD2. Germline values: CDR1 DFQATT, CDR2 SNEGSKA (reference sequence). The CDR3 has 15 amino acids. V lost 2 bases to trimming and J lost 3 bases; unmatched junction nucleotides: 5. The CDR3 here is CSARLGTSGFYEQYF. The DNA for the CDR3 is TGCAGTGCTAGACTAGGGACTAGCGGGTTCTACGAGCAGTACTTC.

Turning to this clonotype: A single base separates this from a much larger clone, so it may be a read error. This chain connects TRBV12-3 or TRBV12-4 to TRBJ1-3; the D is unclear. With 3 bases removed from V and 8 bases from J, the gap between germline ends came to 14 bases. The CDR3 loop spans 14 amino acids. The CDR3 loop reads CASSLLVSGHTIYF. CDR3 bases: TGTGCCAGCAGTTTGTTGGTTTCCGGACACACCATATATTTT.

The V gene is TRBV4-2, the J gene TRBJ1-4; D gene ambiguous. The CDR3 covers 13 residues. V was shortened by 1 base and J by 7 bases, with 7 bases between the two germline ends. CDR1 and CDR2 from the germline V gene are LGHNA and YNFKEQ. CDR3 in amino acids: CASSQVSGEKLFF. As DNA, the CDR3 is TGTGCCAGCAGCCAAGTGAGTGGTGAAAAACTGTTTTTT.

This clonotype was seen only a few times. The genes are TRBV7-2 and TRBJ2-5, with D possibly being TRBD2 (6 bases). Germline V gene lookup returns CDR1 SGHTA and CDR2 FQGNSA. The CDR3 covers 14 residues. V was trimmed by 3 bases and J by 4 bases, leaving 12 bases between them. The CDR3 coding sequence is TGTGCCAGCAGCTTCGGCGGGGACTTAGAGACCCAGTACTTC. Translating gives CASSFGGDLETQYF.